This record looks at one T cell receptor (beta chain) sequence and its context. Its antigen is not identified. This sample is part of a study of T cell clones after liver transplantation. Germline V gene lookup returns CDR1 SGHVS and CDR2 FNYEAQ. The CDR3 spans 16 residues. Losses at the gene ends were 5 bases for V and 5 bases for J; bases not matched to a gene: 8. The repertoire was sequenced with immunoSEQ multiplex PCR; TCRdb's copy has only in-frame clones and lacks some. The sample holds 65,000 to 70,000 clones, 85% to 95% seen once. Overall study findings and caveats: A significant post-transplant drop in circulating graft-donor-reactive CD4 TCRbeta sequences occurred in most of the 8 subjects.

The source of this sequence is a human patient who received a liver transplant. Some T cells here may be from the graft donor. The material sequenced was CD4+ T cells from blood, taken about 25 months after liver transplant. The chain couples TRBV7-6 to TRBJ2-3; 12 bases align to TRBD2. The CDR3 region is CASSALGLAGIDTQYF. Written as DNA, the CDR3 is TGTGCCAGCAGCGCACTCGGACTAGCGGGAATAGATACGCAGTATTTT.